The 27 T cell receptor beta chains presented below share a single source sample, sequenced in a study of T cell responses to AZD1222 COVID-19 vaccine. Profiling relied on immunoSEQ multiplex PCR, and the TCRdb table lists in-frame clones only, not all of them. The table shows some 100,000 clones, with more than 70% occurring only once. Sequenced here: peripheral blood, sampled 28 days after the second AZD1222 dose. All receptors derive from an adult who received the AZD1222 COVID-19 vaccine.

This clone was seen once. The chain couples TRBV5-1 to TRBJ1-3; maybe TRBD1 (6 bases). Trimming pared 4 bases from V and 3 bases from J, leaving 11 bases between. Germline V gene data show CDR1 as SGHRS and CDR2 as YFSETQ. The CDR3 consists of 14 residues. The CDR3 here is CASSPDRFGNTIYF. The CDR3 DNA follows: TGCGCCAGCAGCCCCGACAGGTTTGGAAACACCATATATTTT.

The chain recombines TRBV25-1 with TRBJ1-2, with D perhaps TRBD1 (5 bases). The CDR3 loop spans 17 amino acids. The V end lost 1 base, the J end lost 4 bases, and 19 bases lay between the germline ends. Germline V gives CDR1 MGHDK, CDR2 SYGVNS. In DNA form, the CDR3 reads TGTGCCAGCAGTGAATCAATTGGTGTGGGGCCGGTCTATGGCTACACCTTC. This codes for CASSESIGVGPVYGYTF.

The rearrangement joins TRBV6-5 to TRBJ2-3; no reliable D call. The CDR3 loop spans 14 amino acids. Trimming removed 3 bases at V and 2 bases at J, with 9 bases between. Germline-derived CDR1 and CDR2 are MNHEY and SVGAGI. The DNA for the CDR3 is TGTGCCAGCAGTTATAGGGCTTACACAGATACGCAGTATTTT. Its translation: CASSYRAYTDTQYF.

The chain links TRBV28 to TRBJ2-7; D is possibly TRBD2 (6 bases). Trimming left V 2 bases short and J 3 bases short, with 11 bases between. Germline lookup yields CDR1 MDHEN and CDR2 SYDVKM. This CDR3 spans 14 amino acids. CDR3 amino acids: CASSLLATSYEQYF. CDR3 DNA sequence: TGTGCCAGCAGTTTACTAGCGACAAGCTACGAGCAGTACTTC.

The chain has TRBV28 and TRBJ1-1; TRBD1 agrees at 9 bases. Trimming removed 5 bases from V and 1 base from J; junction bases left unmatched: 2. The germline CDR1 and CDR2 sequences are MDHEN and SYDVKM. The CDR3 spans 14 residues. The DNA of the CDR3 is TGTGCCAGCAGTACAGGGGGCAGGAACACTGAAGCTTTCTTT. This translates into CASSTGGRNTEAFF.

Concerning this clone: Other nucleotide sequences in the sample specify the same CDR3. The V gene is TRBV7-9, the J gene TRBJ1-1; D unresolved. The V gene lost 1 base and the J gene lost 1 base, with 7 bases spanning the gap. The CDR3 contains 14 residues. The germline V gene encodes CDR1 SEHNR and CDR2 FQNEAQ (reference sequence). The CDR3 DNA is TGTGCCAGCAGCTTAGGTCGCCAGAACACTGAAGCTTTCTTT. Its protein product is CASSLGRQNTEAFF.

This clone has only one observation. This sample also contains other DNA sequences that code for the same CDR3. J is TRBJ2-2 and V is TRBV9; weak D call: TRBD1 (5 bases). Germline CDR1 reads SGDLS; CDR2 reads YYNGEE. Trimming shortened V by 2 bases and J by 5 bases, and 13 bases separated the two germline ends. The CDR3 covers 15 residues. This CDR3 is CASSVRGSITGELFF. The CDR3 DNA is TGTGCCAGCAGCGTTAGGGGTAGTATTACCGGGGAGCTGTTTTTT. Together with reference TRBV9 and TRBJ2-2, the CDR3 gives the full variable domain: DSGVTQTPKHLITATGQRVTLRCSPRSGDLSVYWYQQSLDQGLQFLIQYYNGEERAKGNILERFSAQQFPDLHSELNLSSLELGDSALYFCASSVRGSITGELFFGEGSRLTVL.

The chain carries TRBV18 and TRBJ1-1; no clear D. Germline CDR1 and CDR2: KGHSH and LQKENI. Trimming cost V 1 base and J 11 bases, with 11 bases left between them. The CDR3 sequence is 12 residues long. The DNA for the CDR3 is TGTGCCAGCTCACCACGTATAGAGGAGGCTTTCTTT. The encoded protein is CASSPRIEEAFF.

This chain connects TRBV5-1 to TRBJ2-7; 7 bases map to TRBD1. J gave up 3 bases and V 4 bases, and 4 bases lay outside the gene matches. CDR1 and CDR2 (germline): SGHRS, YFSETQ. The CDR3 is 13 residues long. CDR3 in amino acids: CASSPGQVYEQYF. The CDR3 DNA reads as TGCGCCAGCAGCCCCGGACAGGTCTACGAGCAGTACTTC. Combining the CDR3 with reference TRBV5-1 and TRBJ2-7 gives the whole variable domain KAGVTQTPRYLIKTRGQQVTLSCSPISGHRSVSWYQQTPGQGLQFLFEYFSETQRNKGNFPGRFSGRQFSNSRSEMNVSTLELGDSALYLCASSPGQVYEQYFGPGTRLTVT.

The chain employs TRBV6-2 or TRBV6-3 and TRBJ1-1; D call uncertain. V was trimmed by 6 bases and J by 1 base, leaving 9 bases between them. The CDR3 contains 13 residues. Germline CDR1 reads MNHEY; CDR2 reads SVGEGT. This CDR3 reads CASSISGNTEAFF. In DNA, the CDR3 is TGTGCCAGCAGCATCTCCGGGAACACTGAAGCTTTCTTT.

The chain uses TRBV5-4 and TRBJ2-3, with D possibly TRBD2 on 5 matching bases. The CDR3 has 15 amino acids. V was trimmed by 0 bases and J by 0 bases, leaving 8 bases between them. The germline CDR1 and CDR2 sequences are SGHNT and YYREEE (reference sequence). CDR3 residues: CASSLVRASTDTQYF. The CDR3 nucleotides read TGTGCCAGCAGCTTGGTGAGGGCTAGCACAGATACGCAGTATTTT.

This clone was picked up one time. The rearrangement joins TRBV11-2 to TRBJ1-1, with D perhaps TRBD1 (6 bases). The CDR3 extends over 13 amino acids. Trimming pared 5 bases from V and 5 bases from J, leaving 12 bases between. Per germline, CDR1 SGHAT and CDR2 FQNNGV. CDR3 residues: CASSRQVGTEAFF. The CDR3 DNA reads as TGTGCCAGCAGCCGACAGGTGGGAACTGAAGCTTTCTTT.

This chain joins TRBV30 and TRBJ1-3; D perhaps matches TRBD1 (5 bases). Trimming removed 2 bases at V and 0 bases at J, with 11 bases between. The V gene's germline CDR1 is GTSNPN and CDR2 SVGIG (reference sequence). There are 15 residues in the CDR3. The CDR3 spells CAWSRGTASGNTIYF. The CDR3 nucleotides read TGTGCCTGGAGTAGGGGTACAGCCTCTGGAAACACCATATATTTT.

V and J are TRBV6-1 and TRBJ2-7, with a possible D match to TRBD1 (5 bases). The V gene lost 2 bases and the J gene lost 5 bases, with 13 bases spanning the gap. This CDR3 comprises 14 residues. Germline V gene data show CDR1 as MNHNS and CDR2 as SASEGT. The CDR3 bases are TGTGCCAGCAGTGAACCAGGGAAAGGCCACGAGCAGTACTTC. As protein: CASSEPGKGHEQYF.

The V gene is TRBV27, the J gene TRBJ1-1; 7 bases align to TRBD1. Losses at the gene ends were 6 bases for V and 1 base for J; bases not matched to a gene: 8. The CDR3 sequence is 15 residues long. Germline CDR1 and CDR2: MNHEY and SMNVEV (reference sequence). In nucleotides, the CDR3 is TGTGCCAGCAGGCTAGCCGGGACAGCGAACACTGAAGCTTTCTTT. Its translation is CASRLAGTANTEAFF.

V usage is TRBV7-3 and J usage is TRBJ1-2; no firm D call. Trimming pared 2 bases from V and 14 bases from J, leaving 6 bases between. Germline CDR1 is SGHTA and CDR2 is FQGTGA. CDR3 size: 9 residues. CDR3: CASSLSRTF. CDR3 coding DNA: TGTGCCAGCAGCTTATCCCGGACCTTC.

The chain combines TRBV29-1 with TRBJ1-1; TRBD1 aligns across 7 bases. The CDR3 consists of 13 residues. CDR1 and CDR2 from the germline V gene are SQVTM and ANQGSEA. The V gene end was trimmed by 5 bases and the J gene end by 2 bases; junction bases not matched to a gene: 5. CDR3 nucleotides: TGCAGCGTTTCAACAGGGGTAAACACTGAAGCTTTCTTT. Translation gives CSVSTGVNTEAFF.

The sample holds a few counts of this clone. The rearrangement uses TRBV20-1 and TRBJ2-1, with D unclear. CDR1 DFQATT and CDR2 SNEGSKA come from the germline V gene (reference sequence). V lost 8 bases and J lost 3, with 8 bases in between. There are 11 residues in the CDR3. CDR3 loop: CSTVLYNEQFF. The CDR3 region has the DNA TGCAGTACCGTTCTCTACAATGAGCAGTTCTTC.

CDR3 protein: CASRPNAGAGWNTEAFF. The CDR3 nucleotides read TGTGCCAGCAGACCGAACGCGGGGGCTGGGTGGAACACTGAAGCTTTCTTT. This rearrangement joins TRBV27 to TRBJ1-1; weak D call: TRBD1 (6 bases). Trimming removed 6 bases at V and 1 base at J, with 21 bases between. CDR1 is MNHEY, CDR2 SMNVEV, per germline (reference sequence). CDR3 length equals 17 residues.

The V and J genes are TRBV15 and TRBJ2-4; TRBD1 matches at 7 bases. This CDR3 has 16 amino acids. The V gene end was trimmed by 1 base and the J gene end by 4 bases; junction bases not matched to a gene: 7. Germline values: CDR1 LNHNV, CDR2 YYDKDF (reference sequence). CDR3 coding DNA: TGTGCCACCAGCAGAGTTCTTGGGACAGAAAAAAACATTCAGTACTTC. It encodes CATSRVLGTEKNIQYF.

The chain couples TRBV5-1 to TRBJ1-1; D uncertain. Trimming removed 0 bases at V and 0 bases at J, with 3 bases between. Germline loops: CDR1 SGHRS, CDR2 YFSETQ. This CDR3 has 13 amino acids. The CDR3 nucleotides are TGCGCCAGCAGCTTGGGGGTGAACACTGAAGCTTTCTTT. It translates to CASSLGVNTEAFF. The entire variable domain, with the rest obtained from reference TRBV5-1 and TRBJ1-1, is as follows: KAGVTQTPRYLIKTRGQQVTLSCSPISGHRSVSWYQQTPGQGLQFLFEYFSETQRNKGNFPGRFSGRQFSNSRSEMNVSTLELGDSALYLCASSLGVNTEAFFGQGTRLTVV.

The genes are TRBV6-1 and TRBJ1-2, with a weak D call TRBD1 (5 bases). The CDR3 consists of 13 residues. The germline V and J ends were trimmed by 0 bases and 8 bases, with 10 bases remaining between them. The V gene's germline CDR1 is MNHNS and CDR2 SASEGT. The CDR3 loop is CASSEAGGGGYTF. CDR3 coding DNA: TGTGCCAGCAGTGAAGCGGGGGGAGGGGGCTACACCTTC.

V and J are TRBV5-4 and TRBJ2-7; maybe TRBD1 (6 bases). Trimming stripped 0 bases from V and 3 bases from J, with 7 bases between. The CDR3 length is 13 residues. CDR1 and CDR2 (germline): SGHNT, YYREEE (reference sequence). The CDR3 loop reads CASSLEQGYEQYF. As DNA, the CDR3 is TGTGCCAGCAGCTTGGAACAGGGCTACGAGCAGTACTTC.

The J gene is TRBJ2-7, the V gene TRBV30; 9 bases fit TRBD1. This CDR3 contains 19 residues. Germline CDR1 reads GTSNPN; CDR2 reads SVGIG (reference sequence). With V trimmed by 0 bases and J by 3 bases, 18 bases remained unmatched. The CDR3 DNA reads as TGTGCCTGGAGTGTACTCGTAACGATCCCCGGGACAGGGCTCTACGAGCAGTACTTC. It translates to CAWSVLVTIPGTGLYEQYF.

The V call is TRBV4-2, the J call TRBJ2-1, with 11 bases identical to TRBD2. The CDR3 is 16 residues long. In germline, CDR1 is LGHNA, CDR2 YNFKEQ. With 2 bases clipped from V and 4 bases from J, the junction kept 4 bases outside the gene matches. The CDR3 DNA is TGTGCCAGCAGCCAACCTAGCGGGGGGCCATACAATGAGCAGTTCTTC. This sequence encodes CASSQPSGGPYNEQFF.

The count of this clone is one. The V call is TRBV19, the J call TRBJ1-5; the D gene is possibly TRBD1 (5 bases). This CDR3 is 14 amino acids long. Between the trimmed V and J ends, which lost 6 bases and 3 bases, there was a span of 12 bases. Germline loops: CDR1 LNHDA, CDR2 SQIVND (reference sequence). The CDR3 loop reads CASRTQGINQPQHF. CDR3 DNA: TGTGCCAGTAGAACTCAGGGAATCAATCAGCCCCAGCATTTT. The full variable domain, its missing parts supplied by reference TRBV19 and TRBJ1-5, is DGGITQSPKYLFRKEGQNVTLSCEQNLNHDAMYWYRQDPGQGLRLIYYSQIVNDFQKGDIAEGYSVSREKKESFPLTVTSAQKNPTAFYLCASRTQGINQPQHFGDGTRLSIL.

This sequence joins TRBV5-6 and TRBJ2-3; perhaps TRBD2 as D (5 bases). The germline V and J ends were trimmed by 0 bases and 2 bases, with 22 bases remaining between them. Germline CDR1 and CDR2: SGHDT and YYEEEE. This CDR3 region has 19 residues. The CDR3 DNA follows: TGTGCCAGCAGCTTGGAGGTGGGGTGGAGCGGCAAGGACACAGATACGCAGTATTTT. Its translation is CASSLEVGWSGKDTDTQYF. Full variable domain (rest looked up from reference TRBV5-6 and TRBJ2-3): DAGVTQSPTHLIKTRGQQVTLRCSPKSGHDTVSWYQQALGQGPQFIFQYYEEEERQRGNFPDRFSGHQFPNYSSELNVNALLLGDSALYLCASSLEVGWSGKDTDTQYFGPGTRLTVL.